This TCR beta chain was documented in a study of T cells in Graves' hyperthyroidism and ophthalmopathy. Turning to the study itself: Before treatment of any kind, peripheral blood was taken at initial diagnosis. Study findings and constraints: Appearing also in blood were most of the thyroid clonotypes expanded above 0.001.

There were TCR beta CDR3 regions amplified from RNA transcripts. The TCR CDR3 first-round RT-PCR relied on the HTBI primer set. TCRdb re-analysed the multiplex PCR reads in MiXCR, keeping a single row per CDR3 protein. Of hundreds of thousands of distinct CDR3 sequences listed, less than 15% are singletons. The CDR3 spans 16 residues. V shed 4 bases, J shed 3 bases, and the junction held 10 bases outside the gene matches. From germline, CDR1 is SGHDN and CDR2 FVKESK. As regards this clonotype: Its antigen remains unidentified.

The sample was blood. The clonotype was recovered from a woman under 30 with Graves' hyperthyroidism. The chain carries TRBV14 and TRBJ1-2, with TRBD1 matching 8 bases. The CDR3: CASSLLGQEVYYGYTF. CDR3 coding DNA: TGTGCCAGCAGCCTACTGGGACAGGAAGTCTACTATGGCTACACCTTC.